These 9 T cell receptor beta chains were sequenced from one sample in a study of blood T cell repertoires in COVID-19 (dated by TCRdb to 2019 to 2021). Libraries were made using the immunoSEQ multiplex PCR assay. Not all clones reach the TCRdb copy of this immuneACCESS table, which keeps in-frame sequences only. Checked studies attribute under half of the gap to unresolved V genes and leave the rest unexplained. For this sample there are around 98,000 clones; roughly 82% appear just once. 11% of the sample is in the top ten clones. The sample taken for sequencing was peripheral blood. The source of these receptors is a man aged 70-80 years with active or convalescent COVID-19.

The chain joins TRBV7-9 to TRBJ1-2, with TRBD1 as a possible D gene (5 bases). The CDR3 is made up of 12 amino acids. Trimming took 5 bases from V and 4 from J, leaving 8 bases between them. Germline lookup yields CDR1 SEHNR and CDR2 FQNEAQ (reference sequence). Written as DNA, the CDR3 is TGTGCCAGCAGCGGGGGAGGCTATGGCTACACCTTC. This codes for CASSGGGYGYTF. The full variable domain, with the rest looked up from reference TRBV7-9 and TRBJ1-2, is DTGVSQNPRHKITKRGQNVTFRCDPISEHNRLYWYRQTLGQGPEFLTYFQNEAQLEKSRLLSDRFSAERPKGSFSTLEIQRTEQGDSAMYLCASSGGGYGYTFGSGTRLTVV.

The chain carries TRBV4-1 and TRBJ2-3; TRBD2 aligns across 12 bases. V gave up 0 bases and J gave up 3 bases; unmatched junction bases: 13. The CDR3 runs 20 residues. The germline gives CDR1 MGHRA, CDR2 YSYEKL. The CDR3 region has the DNA TGCGCCAGCAGCCAAGAAGGACTAGCGGGGTCCCCCAGGTTTACAGATACGCAGTATTTT. This encodes CASSQEGLAGSPRFTDTQYF.

This chain uses TRBV5-8 with TRBJ2-1; D call uncertain. V dropped 0 bases and J dropped 0 bases, with 10 bases sitting between them. CDR1 SGHTS and CDR2 YDEGEE come from the germline V gene. The CDR3 has 16 amino acids. The CDR3 sequence is CASSLGSLFSYNEQFF. The CDR3 bases are TGTGCCAGCAGCTTGGGTTCCCTATTCTCCTACAATGAGCAGTTCTTC.

The CDR3 protein is CASSPAGGGGETQYF. CDR3 sequence (DNA): TGTGCCAGCAGTCCCGCGGGGGGGGGCGGTGAGACCCAGTACTTC. The gene calls are TRBV7-2 and TRBJ2-5, with 9 bases that match TRBD2. The CDR3 runs to 15 residues. Germline CDR1 reads SGHTA; CDR2 reads FQGNSA. The V and J ends lost 6 bases and 5 bases, in that order; junction bases with no gene match: 10.

J is TRBJ1-2 and V is TRBV5-4; TRBD1 agrees at 9 bases. The CDR3 is made up of 14 amino acids. The germline CDR1 and CDR2 sequences are SGHNT and YYREEE (reference sequence). J was trimmed by 4 bases and V by 4 bases; bases with no gene match: 5. Here the CDR3 reads CASSPGQGAYGYTF. DNA for the CDR3: TGTGCCAGCAGCCCGGGACAGGGTGCCTATGGCTACACCTTC.

The rearrangement joins TRBV9 to TRBJ2-3; perhaps TRBD2 as D (5 bases). The CDR3 has 13 residues. The V and J ends lost 0 bases and 8 bases respectively, with 10 bases between them. The germline V gene encodes CDR1 SGDLS and CDR2 YYNGEE. CDR3 sequence reads: CASSVDLEVTQYF. CDR3 sequence (DNA): TGTGCCAGCAGCGTAGATCTGGAGGTTACGCAGTATTTT.

This clone occurred once. The rearrangement links TRBV6-5 to TRBJ1-6, with 9 bases matching TRBD1. CDR3 length equals 14 residues. With V trimmed by 5 bases and J by 7 bases, 3 bases remained unmatched. Looked up from germline, CDR1 is MNHEY and CDR2 is SVGAGI. The DNA for the CDR3 is TGTGCCAGCAGTACGGGACAGGGAAATTCACCCCTCCACTTT. Its translation is CASSTGQGNSPLHF.

V gene TRBV10-3 combines with J gene TRBJ1-5; possible D gene TRBD1, 5 bases. This CDR3 comprises 16 residues. V was pared by 6 bases and J by 1 base, with 16 bases between. Germline CDR1 reads ENHRY; CDR2 reads SYGVKD. Here the CDR3 DNA reads TGTGCCATCAGAGAGGAAGGGGCTGGGAGCAATCAGCCCCAGCATTTT. As protein: CAIREEGAGSNQPQHF.

The chain employs TRBV7-9 and TRBJ1-2, with TRBD1 matching over 8 bases. From germline, CDR1 is SEHNR and CDR2 FQNEAQ (reference sequence). The CDR3 loop spans 15 amino acids. V lost 1 base to trimming and J lost 2 bases; unmatched junction nucleotides: 3. CDR3 bases: TGTGCCAGCAGCTTAGGGGACAGGAGAAACTATGGCTACACCTTC. Translation gives CASSLGDRRNYGYTF. Full variable domain (missing parts from reference TRBV7-9 and TRBJ1-2): DTGVSQNPRHKITKRGQNVTFRCDPISEHNRLYWYRQTLGQGPEFLTYFQNEAQLEKSRLLSDRFSAERPKGSFSTLEIQRTEQGDSAMYLCASSLGDRRNYGYTFGSGTRLTVV.